This TCR beta chain was profiled in a study of CXCR3-negative and CXCR3-positive naive CD8 T cells. Carrying UMI labels, the TRB cDNA libraries were prepared through 5' RACE. TCRdb re-analyzed the 5' RACE reads; it lists each CDR3 protein once, without DNA. The table lists around 80,000 distinct CDR3 sequences. Naive CD8+ T cells had a CD45RO-CCR7+CD27+CD95- phenotype. Concerning this clonotype: Its antigen remains unknown.

Germline lookup yields CDR1 DFQATT and CDR2 SNEGSKA (reference sequence). CDR3 length equals 11 residues. Regarding the study as a whole: Because surface CD5 did not distinguish the naive subsets, TCR strength was inferred from TRB CDR3 properties. Naive CXCR3-positive and CXCR3-negative cells shared similar TRBV-TRBJ usage, unlike memory cells. A higher hydrophobicity marked the TRB CDR3s of CXCR3-positive naive cells versus CXCR3-negative naive cells.

Sequencing used naive CXCR3+ CD8+ T cells from blood. Subset meaning: CD45RO-CCR7+CD27+CD95- naive CD8+ T cells expressing CXCR3 (TNR3+). This chain links TRBV20-1 with TRBJ1-2; with no DNA, the TCRdb D assignment of TRBD1 cannot be verified. This sequence was found in a human donor in good health. Some clones in this sample may be carry-over from other donors' samples. This chain's CDR3 is CSAPPGAGYTF.